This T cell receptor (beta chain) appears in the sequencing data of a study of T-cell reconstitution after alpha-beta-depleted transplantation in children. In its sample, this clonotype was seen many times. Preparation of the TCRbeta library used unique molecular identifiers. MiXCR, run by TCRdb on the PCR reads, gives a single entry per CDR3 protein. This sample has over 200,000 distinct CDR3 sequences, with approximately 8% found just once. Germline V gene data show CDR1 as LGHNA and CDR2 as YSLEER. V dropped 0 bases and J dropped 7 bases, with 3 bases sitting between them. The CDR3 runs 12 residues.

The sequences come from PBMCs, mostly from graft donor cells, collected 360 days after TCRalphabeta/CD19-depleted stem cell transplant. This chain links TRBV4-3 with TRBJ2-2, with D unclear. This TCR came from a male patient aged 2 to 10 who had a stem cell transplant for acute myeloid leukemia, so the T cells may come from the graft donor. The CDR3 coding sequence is TGCGCCAGCAGCCAAGACGGCGGGGAGCTGTTTTTT. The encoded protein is CASSQDGGELFF.